This TCR beta chain was found in a study of shared clonotypes between healthy human individuals. Naive CD8 cells lacked CD45RO, underwent positive selection for CCR7 and left out terminally differentiated effector memory CD45RA+ cells. General study findings and limits: The study generally estimated greater richness for naive than memory subsets.

The V gene lost 1 base and the J gene lost 2 bases, with 8 bases spanning the gap. The germline V gene encodes CDR1 LGHNA and CDR2 YNFKEQ. CDR3 length equals 15 residues. Data came from immunoSEQ multiplex PCR; TCRdb stores just in-frame clones and leaves some out. The data hold around 2,000,000 clones, with around 93% observed a single time. About this clone: Antigen: not known.

The J gene is TRBJ2-2, the V gene TRBV4-2, with D perhaps matching TRBD1 (6 bases). The sequence came from a man younger than 30 in good health. Some clones in this sample may be carry-over from other donors' samples. Sequencing was done on a sample of naive CD8+ T cells from PBMCs. The CDR3 sequence is CASSQGTANTGELFF. CDR3 nucleotide sequence: TGTGCCAGCAGCCAAGGGACAGCTAACACCGGGGAGCTGTTTTTT.